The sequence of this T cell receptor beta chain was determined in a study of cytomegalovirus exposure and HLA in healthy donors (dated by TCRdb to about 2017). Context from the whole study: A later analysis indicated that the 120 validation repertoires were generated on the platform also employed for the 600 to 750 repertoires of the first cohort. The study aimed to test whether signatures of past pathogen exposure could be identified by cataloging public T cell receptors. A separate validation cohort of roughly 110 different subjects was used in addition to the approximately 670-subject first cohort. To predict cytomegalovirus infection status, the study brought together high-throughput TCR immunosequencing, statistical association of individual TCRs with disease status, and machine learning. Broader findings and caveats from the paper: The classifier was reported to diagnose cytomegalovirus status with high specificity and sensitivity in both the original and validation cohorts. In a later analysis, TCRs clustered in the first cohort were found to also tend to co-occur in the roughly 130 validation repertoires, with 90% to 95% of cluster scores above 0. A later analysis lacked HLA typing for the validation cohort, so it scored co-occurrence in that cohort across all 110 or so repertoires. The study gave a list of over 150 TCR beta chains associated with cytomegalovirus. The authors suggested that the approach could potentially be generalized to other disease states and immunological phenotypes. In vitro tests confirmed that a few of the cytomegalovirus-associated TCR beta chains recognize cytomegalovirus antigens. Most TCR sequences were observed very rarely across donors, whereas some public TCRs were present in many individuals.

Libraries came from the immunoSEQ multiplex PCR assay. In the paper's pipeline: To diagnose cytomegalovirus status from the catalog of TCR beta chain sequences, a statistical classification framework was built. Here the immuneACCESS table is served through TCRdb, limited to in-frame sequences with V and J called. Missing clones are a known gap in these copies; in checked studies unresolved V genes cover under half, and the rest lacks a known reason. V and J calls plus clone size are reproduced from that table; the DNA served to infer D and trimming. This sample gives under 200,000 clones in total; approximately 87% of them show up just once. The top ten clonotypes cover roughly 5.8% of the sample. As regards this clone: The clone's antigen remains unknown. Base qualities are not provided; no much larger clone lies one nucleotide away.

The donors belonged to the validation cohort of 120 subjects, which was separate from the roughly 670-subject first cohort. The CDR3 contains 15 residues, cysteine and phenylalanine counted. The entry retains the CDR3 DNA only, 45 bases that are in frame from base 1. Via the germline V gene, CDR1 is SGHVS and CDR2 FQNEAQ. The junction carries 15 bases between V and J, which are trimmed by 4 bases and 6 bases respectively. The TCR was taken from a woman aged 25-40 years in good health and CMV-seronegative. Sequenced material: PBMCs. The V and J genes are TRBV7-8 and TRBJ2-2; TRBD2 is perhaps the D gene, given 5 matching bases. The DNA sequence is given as TGTGCCAGCAGCTCAAACATGGCGGGCCCCGGGGAGCTGTTTTTT. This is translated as CASSSNMAGPGELFF.